The 27 T cell receptor beta chains reported below all come from one sample, sequenced in a study of control samples from healthy donors and cancer patients. Here immunoSEQ multiplex PCR was the method, and the copy in TCRdb shows in-frame clones only, minus some. The sample records about 160,000 clones, 92% being singletons. The sequencing sample was made of blood. The receptors come from a woman aged 25 to 39 in good health.

In this sample, this clone turned up once. The V and J genes are TRBV6-5 and TRBJ2-5; 7 bases agree with TRBD2. V lost 2 bases and J lost 1; bases outside the gene matches: 4. This CDR3 has 15 residues. Germline CDR1 reads MNHEY; CDR2 reads SVGAGI. In nucleotides, the CDR3 is TGTGCCAGCAGTTACGGAGCGGGACCCCAAGAGACCCAGTACTTC. Encoded protein: CASSYGAGPQETQYF.

This chain links TRBV30 with TRBJ2-7, with D unresolved. V dropped 0 bases and J dropped 2 bases, with 11 bases sitting between them. Germline lookup yields CDR1 GTSNPN and CDR2 SVGIG (reference sequence). This CDR3 has 14 amino acids. CDR3 region: CAWSVGHTAYEQYF. The CDR3 DNA reads TGTGCCTGGAGTGTAGGCCACACGGCCTACGAGCAGTACTTC.

In nucleotides, the CDR3 is TGTGCCAGCAGCCCCATTGGTAGCACCACCTACGAGCAGTACTTC. Translation gives CASSPIGSTTYEQYF. The rearrangement uses TRBV27 and TRBJ2-7; D gene unclear. The length of the CDR3 is 15 residues. Between the trimmed V and J ends, which lost 6 bases and 2 bases, there was a span of 17 bases. Per the germline V gene, CDR1 is MNHEY and CDR2 is SMNVEV (reference sequence).

The chain is built from TRBV5-6 and TRBJ2-1, with D hard to call. Per the germline V gene, CDR1 is SGHDT and CDR2 is YYEEEE. Between the trimmed V and J ends, which lost 0 bases and 0 bases, there was a span of 10 bases. This CDR3 region has 16 residues. The CDR3 loop reads CASSLGWASSYNEQFF. The CDR3, as DNA: TGTGCCAGCAGCTTGGGGTGGGCTAGCTCCTACAATGAGCAGTTCTTC.

V is TRBV11-2 and J is TRBJ2-5; a possible D gene is TRBD1 (5 bases). CDR1 and CDR2 (germline): SGHAT, FQNNGV. V lost 4 bases to trimming and J lost 3 bases, with 9 bases between them. The CDR3 runs 13 residues. The CDR3 region has the DNA TGTGCCAGCAGCTCTCGACAGAAAGAGACCCAGTACTTC. Its protein product is CASSSRQKETQYF.

The chain has TRBV7-2 and TRBJ2-2; 8 bases match TRBD2. CDR1 SGHTA and CDR2 FQGNSA come from the germline V gene. The junction had 6 bases not matched to a gene; V was cut back by 7 bases and J by 2 bases. The CDR3 length is 15 residues. The CDR3 nucleotides read TGTGCCAGCAAGCTAGCGGGTCTCAACACCGGGGAGCTGTTTTTT. It specifies CASKLAGLNTGELFF.

The chain joins TRBV6-5 to TRBJ2-6; 7 bases match TRBD1. Trimming at V came to 3 bases and at J to 3 bases, leaving 5 bases not matched to a gene. Per the germline V gene, CDR1 is MNHEY and CDR2 is SVGAGI. This CDR3 region has 16 residues. The CDR3 protein is CASSYLGGRGANVLTF. Here the CDR3 DNA reads TGTGCCAGCAGTTATTTAGGGGGCCGTGGGGCCAACGTCCTGACTTTC.

The chain combines TRBV27 with TRBJ1-6, with 9 bases fitting TRBD1. The CDR3 loop spans 15 amino acids. From germline, CDR1 is MNHEY and CDR2 SMNVEV (reference sequence). J lost 6 bases, V lost 2 bases, and 2 bases had no gene match. The CDR3 region has the DNA TGTGCCAGCAGTTTAAAGGGACAGGGTAATTCACCCCTCCACTTT. Protein product: CASSLKGQGNSPLHF.

The rearrangement links TRBV6-5 to TRBJ1-2; D is unclear. This CDR3 is 14 amino acids long. CDR1 is MNHEY, CDR2 SVGAGI, per germline. V lost 5 bases to trimming and J lost 5 bases, with 15 bases between them. The CDR3: CASSPPARRYGYTF. The CDR3 coding sequence is TGTGCCAGCAGTCCGCCCGCACGGAGGTATGGCTACACCTTC.

This chain joins TRBV24-1 and TRBJ2-2; weak D call: TRBD1 (6 bases). Trimming took off 0 bases at V and 9 bases at J, with 16 bases between the two ends. Germline loops: CDR1 KGHDR, CDR2 SFDVKD. The CDR3 spans 16 residues. The CDR3 DNA reads TGTGCCACCAGTGATTTGACGTCCGACAGGTTCCGGGAGCTGTTTTTT. Amino acid sequence: CATSDLTSDRFRELFF.

The gene calls are TRBV10-3 and TRBJ2-2; a possible D gene is TRBD1 (8 bases). Germline V gene data show CDR1 as ENHRY and CDR2 as SYGVKD. The germline V and J ends were trimmed by 11 bases and 6 bases, with 19 bases remaining between them. The CDR3 is 14 residues long. Here the CDR3 DNA reads TGTGCCTCCAGGGGGCGGGAGAGGGCCGGGGAGCTGTTTTTT. It encodes CASRGRERAGELFF.

Remarks on this clone: Other DNA sequences in this specimen translate into the identical CDR3. The chain is built from TRBV12-3 or TRBV12-4 and TRBJ1-1; no definite D call. This CDR3 has 13 amino acids. With 3 bases removed from V and 1 base from J, the gap between germline ends came to 6 bases. This chain's CDR3 is CASSLGPNTEAFF. As DNA, the CDR3 is TGTGCCAGCAGTTTGGGTCCGAACACTGAAGCTTTCTTT.

This sequence joins TRBV25-1 and TRBJ1-1; D is unclear. CDR3 size: 11 residues. Germline CDR1 and CDR2: MGHDK and SYGVNS. V was shortened by 4 bases and J by 7 bases, with 7 bases between the two germline ends. The CDR3, as DNA: TGTGCCAGCAGTGTTCGCATTGAAGCTTTCTTT. This codes for CASSVRIEAFF.

This clone occurred once. The chain is built from TRBV6-2 or TRBV6-3 and TRBJ2-6; TRBD2 might be the D (6 bases). V lost 2 bases and J 1 base, leaving 15 bases between the germline ends. The CDR3 length is 18 residues. Germline V lookup: CDR1 MNHEY, CDR2 SVGEGT. This chain's CDR3 is CASSYLGQGGSGANVLTF. The CDR3, as DNA: TGTGCCAGCAGTTACCTGGGCCAGGGAGGATCTGGGGCCAACGTCCTGACTTTC.

This chain uses TRBV19 with TRBJ2-3; 8 positions match TRBD2. Germline V gene lookup returns CDR1 LNHDA and CDR2 SQIVND (reference sequence). Unmatched junction bases numbered 11, after V lost 6 bases and J lost 6 bases. There are 15 residues in the CDR3. As DNA, the CDR3 is TGTGCCAGTAGCCGTATAAGCGGGGGCCGTGATACGCAGTATTTT. This sequence encodes CASSRISGGRDTQYF.

This chain uses TRBV28 with TRBJ2-5; D is undetermined. The CDR3 has 13 residues. Germline V CDR1 and CDR2: MDHEN, SYDVKM. Trimming took 5 bases from V and 5 from J, leaving 12 bases between them. The CDR3 DNA reads TGTGCCAGCAGTCCTTATCCGACGGAGACCCAGTACTTC. Its translation is CASSPYPTETQYF. Full variable domain (rest looked up from reference TRBV28 and TRBJ2-5): DVKVTQSSRYLVKRTGEKVFLECVQDMDHENMFWYRQDPGLGLRLIYFSYDVKMKEKGDIPEGYSVSREKKERFSLILESASTNQTSMYLCASSPYPTETQYFGPGTRLLVL.

V gene TRBV4-1 combines with J gene TRBJ2-2; D tentatively fits TRBD1 or TRBD2 (5 bases each). There are 12 residues in the CDR3. V lost 9 bases to trimming and J lost 3 bases, with 8 bases between them. From germline, CDR1 is MGHRA and CDR2 YSYEKL. CDR3 region: CASGGYTGELFF. The CDR3 DNA is TGCGCCAGTGGGGGTTACACCGGGGAGCTGTTTTTT.

V and J are TRBV19 and TRBJ1-1, with 9 bases lining up with TRBD1. Germline V gene data show CDR1 as LNHDA and CDR2 as SQIVND (reference sequence). CDR3 length: 16 residues. Germline trimming cut 6 bases from V and 5 bases from J; bases unmatched to any gene: 13. CDR3 amino acids: CASRRTSGQGWTEAFF. Written as DNA, the CDR3 is TGTGCCAGTAGAAGAACATCCGGACAGGGGTGGACTGAAGCTTTCTTT.

This chain links TRBV24-1 with TRBJ1-5; 7 positions match TRBD1. The CDR3 consists of 17 residues. The germline gives CDR1 KGHDR, CDR2 SFDVKD. V gave up 6 bases and J gave up 0 bases; unmatched junction bases: 10. CDR3 region: CATSPGRGFYSNQPQHF. DNA of the CDR3: TGTGCCACCAGTCCCGGCAGGGGGTTTTATAGCAATCAGCCCCAGCATTTT.

The V call is TRBV27, the J call TRBJ1-5; weak D call: TRBD1 (5 bases). The germline V gene encodes CDR1 MNHEY and CDR2 SMNVEV (reference sequence). V was shortened by 8 bases and J by 0 bases, with 20 bases between the two germline ends. The CDR3 length is 17 residues. The CDR3 sequence: CASGRQVGTHSNQPQHF. Written as DNA, the CDR3 is TGTGCCAGCGGAAGGCAGGTTGGGACCCATAGCAATCAGCCCCAGCATTTT.

The rearrangement joins TRBV7-3 to TRBJ2-3; a possible D gene is TRBD2 (5 bases). The germline V gene has CDR1 SGHTA and CDR2 FQGTGA. The CDR3 contains 13 residues. Trimming removed 0 bases from V and 6 bases from J, with 7 bases in between. For the CDR3, the DNA is TGTGCCAGCAGCTTAACGTGGGAGGATACGCAGTATTTT. Amino acids: CASSLTWEDTQYF.

The gene calls are TRBV24-1 and TRBJ1-6; 7 nucleotides match TRBD1. Germline CDR1 reads KGHDR; CDR2 reads SFDVKD. The CDR3 contains 15 residues. The ends lost 9 bases at V and 5 bases at J; junction bases unmatched: 9. The CDR3 region is CATVMRDSHNSPLHF. As DNA, the CDR3 is TGTGCCACCGTCATGCGGGACAGCCATAATTCACCCCTCCACTTT.

The rearrangement uses TRBV11-3 and TRBJ1-3, with unresolved D. Germline loops: CDR1 SGHNT, CDR2 YENEEA. This CDR3 spans 15 amino acids. V lost 4 bases and J 0 bases, leaving 10 bases between the germline ends. The CDR3 spells CASSSGVSSGNTIYF. CDR3 coding DNA: TGTGCCAGCAGCTCCGGGGTCAGCTCTGGAAACACCATATATTTT.

The chain carries TRBV11-2 and TRBJ1-2; weak D call: TRBD1 (6 bases). Germline loops: CDR1 SGHAT, CDR2 FQNNGV. Trimming left V 5 bases short and J 3 bases short, with 19 bases between. The CDR3 totals 16 residues. The CDR3: CASSHHRNRDHYGYTF. The DNA for the CDR3 is TGTGCCAGCAGCCACCACAGGAACAGGGATCACTATGGCTACACCTTC. Using reference TRBV11-2 and TRBJ1-2 for the parts outside the CDR3, the full variable domain is EAGVAQSPRYKIIEKRQSVAFWCNPISGHATLYWYQQILGQGPKLLIQFQNNGVVDDSQLPKDRFSAERLKGVDSTLKIQPAKLEDSAVYLCASSHHRNRDHYGYTFGSGTRLTVV.

This rearrangement joins TRBV18 to TRBJ2-1, with 14 bases matching TRBD2. The length of the CDR3 is 17 residues. With 5 bases clipped from V and 3 bases from J, the junction kept 6 bases outside the gene matches. The germline V gene has CDR1 KGHSH and CDR2 LQKENI. CDR3 DNA: TGTGCCAGCTCAATGACTAGCGGGAGGGTATTCTACAATGAGCAGTTCTTC. Translating it yields CASSMTSGRVFYNEQFF.

This clone was counted a single time. The chain recombines TRBV5-1 with TRBJ2-7, with 7 bases that match TRBD1. Trimming took 3 bases from V and 3 from J; bases not matched to a gene: 6. This CDR3 region has 14 residues. In germline, CDR1 is SGHRS, CDR2 YFSETQ. CDR3 protein: CASSSTGPLYEQYF. The CDR3 nucleotides read TGCGCCAGCAGCTCGACAGGGCCCCTCTACGAGCAGTACTTC.

This clone was recorded once. This same CDR3 is encoded by further DNA sequences in the sample. The chain has TRBV29-1 and TRBJ2-3; tentatively, D is TRBD2 (5 bases). Germline V CDR1 and CDR2: SQVTM, ANQGSEA. This CDR3 is built from 12 residues. With 5 bases removed from V and 0 bases from J, the gap between germline ends came to 6 bases. The CDR3 reads CSVSGSTDTQYF. The CDR3 nucleotides are TGCAGCGTTAGCGGTAGCACAGATACGCAGTATTTT.